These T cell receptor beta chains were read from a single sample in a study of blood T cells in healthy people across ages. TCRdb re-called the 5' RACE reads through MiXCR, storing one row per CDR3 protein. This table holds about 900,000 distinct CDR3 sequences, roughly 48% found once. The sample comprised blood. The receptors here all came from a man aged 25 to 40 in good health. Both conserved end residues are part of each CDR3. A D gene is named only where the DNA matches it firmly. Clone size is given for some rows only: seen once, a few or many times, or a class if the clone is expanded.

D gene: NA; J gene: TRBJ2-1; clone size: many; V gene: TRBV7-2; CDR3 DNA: TGTGCCAGCAGCTTATCCGGAAGAGGCTCCTACAATGAGCAGTTCTTC; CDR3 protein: CASSLSGRGSYNEQFF
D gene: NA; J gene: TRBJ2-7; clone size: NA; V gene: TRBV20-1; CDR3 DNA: TGCAGTGCTACAACCGGGACTTATCCCTACGAGCAGTACTTC; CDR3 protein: CSATTGTYPYEQYF
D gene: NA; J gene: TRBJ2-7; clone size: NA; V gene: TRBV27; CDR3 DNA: TGTGCCAGCAGTCTTAGGACTAACTACGAGCAGTACTTC; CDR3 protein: CASSLRTNYEQYF
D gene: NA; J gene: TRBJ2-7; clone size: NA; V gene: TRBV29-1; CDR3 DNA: TGCAGCGTTGAAGCCGACTTCTCCTACGAGCAGTACTTC; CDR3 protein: CSVEADFSYEQYF
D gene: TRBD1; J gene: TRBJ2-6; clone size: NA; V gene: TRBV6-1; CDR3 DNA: TGTGCCAGCAGTAGGACAGGGGCAACTGGGGCCAACGTCCTGACTTTC; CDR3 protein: CASSRTGATGANVLTF
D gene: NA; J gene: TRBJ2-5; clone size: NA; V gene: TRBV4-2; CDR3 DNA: TGTGCCAGCAGCCCATCTAGCGCCCCCTGGGAGACCCAGTACTTC; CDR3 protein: CASSPSSAPWETQYF
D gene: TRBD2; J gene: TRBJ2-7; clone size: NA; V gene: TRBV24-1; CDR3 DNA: TGTGCCACCAGTGAATCTAGCGGGGGGATTAGCTACGAGCAGTACTTC; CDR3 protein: CATSESSGGISYEQYF
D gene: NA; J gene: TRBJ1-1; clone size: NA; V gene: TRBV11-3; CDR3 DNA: TGTGCCAGCAGCCCGCGGGACGTAGCTTTCTTT; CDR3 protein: CASSPRDVAFF
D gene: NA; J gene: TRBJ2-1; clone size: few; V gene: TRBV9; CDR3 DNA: TGTGCCAGCAGCTACGCTCACAGGGCCAACAATGAGCAGTTCTTC; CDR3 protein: CASSYAHRANNEQFF
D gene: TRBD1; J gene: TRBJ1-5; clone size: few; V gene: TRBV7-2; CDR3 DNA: TGTGCCAGCAGCTTATGGGGACAGGGAGTTCAGCCCCAGCATTTT; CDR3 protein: CASSLWGQGVQPQHF
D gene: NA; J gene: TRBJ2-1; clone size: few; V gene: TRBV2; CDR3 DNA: TGTGCCAGCTTGAGTGGTGGCAATGAGCAGTTCTTC; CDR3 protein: CASLSGGNEQFF
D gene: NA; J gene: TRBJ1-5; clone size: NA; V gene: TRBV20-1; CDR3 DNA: TGCAGTGCTAGAGAGGGGGCTCAGCCCCAGCATTTT; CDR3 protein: CSAREGAQPQHF
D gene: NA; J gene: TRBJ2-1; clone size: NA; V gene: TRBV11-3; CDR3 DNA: TGTGCCAGCAGGCTAGGGGGGCCCAACAATGAGCAGTTCTTC; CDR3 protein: CASRLGGPNNEQFF
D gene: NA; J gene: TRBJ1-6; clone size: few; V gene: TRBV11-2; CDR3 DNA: TGTGCCAGCAGCCACGGGGCAGGGATGAATTCACCCCTCCACTTT; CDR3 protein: CASSHGAGMNSPLHF
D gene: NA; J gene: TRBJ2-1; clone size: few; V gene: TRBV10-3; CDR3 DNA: TGTGCCATCAGTGAAAACGAGCCAGCCCACAATGAGCAGTTCTTC; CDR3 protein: CAISENEPAHNEQFF
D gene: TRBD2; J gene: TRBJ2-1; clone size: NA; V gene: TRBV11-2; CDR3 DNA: TGTGCCAGCAGCTTAGTTCCCCTAGCGGGAGGGGACAATGAGCAGTTCTTC; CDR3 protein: CASSLVPLAGGDNEQFF
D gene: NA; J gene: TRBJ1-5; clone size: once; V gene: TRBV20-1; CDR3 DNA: TGCAGTGCTAGAGTGCCCGGGAGCCATCAGCCCCAGCATTTT; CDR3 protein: CSARVPGSHQPQHF
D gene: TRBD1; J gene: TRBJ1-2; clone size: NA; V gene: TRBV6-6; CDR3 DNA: TGTGCCACCGACGACAGGGGCTCTGGTGATAGCTACACCTTC; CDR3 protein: CATDDRGSGDSYTF
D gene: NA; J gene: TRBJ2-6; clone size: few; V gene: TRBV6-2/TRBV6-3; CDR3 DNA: TGTGCCAGCAGAACAGGGTCTGGGGCCAACGTCCTGACTTTC; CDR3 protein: CASRTGSGANVLTF
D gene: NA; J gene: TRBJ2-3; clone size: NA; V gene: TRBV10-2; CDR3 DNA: TGCGCCAGCTGGTATGGGGGCCAGGGAGATACGCAGTATTTT; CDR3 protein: CASWYGGQGDTQYF
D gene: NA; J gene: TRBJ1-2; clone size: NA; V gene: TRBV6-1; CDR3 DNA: TGTGCCAGCAGGTCAATCTATGGCTACACCTTC; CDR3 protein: CASRSIYGYTF
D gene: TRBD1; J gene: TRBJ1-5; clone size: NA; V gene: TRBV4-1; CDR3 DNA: TGCGCCAGCAGCCAAGAGGGGACAGGGGCCAATCAGCCCCAGCATTTT; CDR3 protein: CASSQEGTGANQPQHF
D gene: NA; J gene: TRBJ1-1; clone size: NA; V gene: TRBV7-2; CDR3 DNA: TGTGCCAGCAGCCTGATGGAACGGGGTGAAGCTTTCTTT; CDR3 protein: CASSLMERGEAFF
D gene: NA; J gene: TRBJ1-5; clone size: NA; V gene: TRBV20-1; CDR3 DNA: TGCAGTGCTAGCCGGGCAGGGCAGCCCCAGCATTTT; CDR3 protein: CSASRAGQPQHF
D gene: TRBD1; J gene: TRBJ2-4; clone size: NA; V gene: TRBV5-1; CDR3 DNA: TGCGCCAGCAGCTCAACAGGGGCTAGAGAGAACGAGCGGTACTTC; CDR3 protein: CASSSTGARENERYF
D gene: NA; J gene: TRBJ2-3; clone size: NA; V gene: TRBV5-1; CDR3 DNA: TGCGCCAGCAGCCGGAATGGGGGGTTGGGAACAGATACGCAGTATTTT; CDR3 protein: CASSRNGGLGTDTQYF
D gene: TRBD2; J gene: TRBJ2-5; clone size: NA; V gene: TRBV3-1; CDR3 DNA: TGTGCCAGCAGCCAAGATTACGGGAGGGTACAAGAGACCCAGTACTTC; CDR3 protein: CASSQDYGRVQETQYF
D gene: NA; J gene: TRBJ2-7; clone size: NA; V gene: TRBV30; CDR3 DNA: TGTGCCTGGACCCCGTCCGTGCCCTACGAGCAGTACTTC; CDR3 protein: CAWTPSVPYEQYF
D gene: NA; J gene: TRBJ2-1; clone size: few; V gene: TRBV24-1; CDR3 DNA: TGTGCCACCAGTGGGGCGGAAACCTACAATGAGCAGTTCTTC; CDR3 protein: CATSGAETYNEQFF
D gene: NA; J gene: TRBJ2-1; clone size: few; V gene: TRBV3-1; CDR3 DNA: TGTGCCAGCAGCCAAAAGGGTTACAATGAGCAGTTCTTC; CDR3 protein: CASSQKGYNEQFF
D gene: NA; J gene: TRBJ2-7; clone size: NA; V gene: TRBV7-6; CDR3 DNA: TGTGCCAGCAGCTTAGACGTGGGTCCCTCCTACGAGCAGTACTTC; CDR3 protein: CASSLDVGPSYEQYF
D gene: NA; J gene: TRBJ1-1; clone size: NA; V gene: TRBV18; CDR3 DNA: TGTGCCAGCTCACCGCCCCCGGGCTACACTGAAGCTTTCTTT; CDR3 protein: CASSPPPGYTEAFF
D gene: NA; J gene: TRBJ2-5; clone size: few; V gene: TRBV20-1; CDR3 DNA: TGCAGTGCTAGTCTAGCTTTGCGCGAGACCCAGTACTTC; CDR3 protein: CSASLALRETQYF
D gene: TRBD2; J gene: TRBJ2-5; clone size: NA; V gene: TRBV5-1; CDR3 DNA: TGCGCCAGCAGCATGACTAGCGGGAGACAAGAGACCCAGTACTTC; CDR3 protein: CASSMTSGRQETQYF
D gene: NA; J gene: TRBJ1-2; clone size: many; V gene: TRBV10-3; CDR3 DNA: TGTGCCATCAGTGCGGAGGGGAACTATGGCTACACCTTC; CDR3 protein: CAISAEGNYGYTF
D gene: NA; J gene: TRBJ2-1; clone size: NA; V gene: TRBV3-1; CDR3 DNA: TGTGCCAGCAGCCGGAGTTCGGGGGCCTACAATGAGCAGTTCTTC; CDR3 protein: CASSRSSGAYNEQFF
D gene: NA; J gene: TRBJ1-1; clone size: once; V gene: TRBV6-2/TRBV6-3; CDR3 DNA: TGTGCCAGCAGCCGTGAATATTACACTGAAGCTTTCTTT; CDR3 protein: CASSREYYTEAFF
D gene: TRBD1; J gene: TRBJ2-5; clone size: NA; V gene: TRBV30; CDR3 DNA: TGTGCCTGGAGTGTACAGGGGATAGGAGAGACCCAGTACTTC; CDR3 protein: CAWSVQGIGETQYF
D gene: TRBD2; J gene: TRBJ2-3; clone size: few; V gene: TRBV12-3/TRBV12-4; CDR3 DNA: TGTGCCAGCAGACGGGGGGCAGATACGCAGTATTTT; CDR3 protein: CASRRGADTQYF
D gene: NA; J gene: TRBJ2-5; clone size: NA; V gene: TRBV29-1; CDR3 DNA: TGCAGCGTTGGAGTCAGGGGACTGCGAGAGACCCAGTACTTC; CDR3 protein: CSVGVRGLRETQYF
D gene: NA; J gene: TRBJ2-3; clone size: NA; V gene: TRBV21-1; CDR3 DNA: TGTGCCAGCAGCATCCCATGCGGGGGGAGCGCAGATACGCAGTATTTT; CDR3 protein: CASSIPCGGSADTQYF
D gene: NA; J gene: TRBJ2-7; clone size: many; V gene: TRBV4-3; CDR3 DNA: TGCGCCAGCAGCCAAGGTCTATCCTACGAGCAGTACTTC; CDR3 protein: CASSQGLSYEQYF
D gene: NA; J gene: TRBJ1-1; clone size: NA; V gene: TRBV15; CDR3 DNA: TGTGCCACCAGCGGTTTTGGCACTGAAGCTTTCTTT; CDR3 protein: CATSGFGTEAFF
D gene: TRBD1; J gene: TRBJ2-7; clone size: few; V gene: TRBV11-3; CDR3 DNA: TGTGCCAGCAGCCGGGACAGGGGGCGAGGGGAGCAGTACTTC; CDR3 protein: CASSRDRGRGEQYF
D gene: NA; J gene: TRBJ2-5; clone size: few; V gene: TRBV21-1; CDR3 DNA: TGTGCCAGCAGCAAAGAGATTGACGAAGGAGAGACCCAGTACTTC; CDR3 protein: CASSKEIDEGETQYF
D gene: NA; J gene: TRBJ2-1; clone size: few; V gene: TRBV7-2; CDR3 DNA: TGTGCCAGCAGCTTGCTTAGCGGAAACAATGAGCAGTTCTTC; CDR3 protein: CASSLLSGNNEQFF
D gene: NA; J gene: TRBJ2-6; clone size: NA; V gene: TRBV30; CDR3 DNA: TGTGCCTGGAGTAAGACAAAGATCCCGTCTGGGGCCAACGTCCTGACTTTC; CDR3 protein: CAWSKTKIPSGANVLTF
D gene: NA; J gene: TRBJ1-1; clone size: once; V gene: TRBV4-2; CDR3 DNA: TGTGCCAGCAGCGGGGAGGCGAACACTGAAGCTTTCTTT; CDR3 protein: CASSGEANTEAFF
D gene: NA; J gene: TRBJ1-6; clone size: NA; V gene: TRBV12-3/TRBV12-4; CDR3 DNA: TGTGCCAGCAGTTTAGGGACTCTGGGTAATTCACCCCTCCACTTT; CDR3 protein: CASSLGTLGNSPLHF